A single sample is the source of the 31 T cell receptor beta chains below, sequenced in a study of cytomegalovirus exposure and HLA in healthy donors. 60 Vbeta and 13 Jbeta primers were used in PCR. Libraries were prepared by immunoSEQ multiplex PCR; TCRdb keeps only in-frame clonotypes and omits some of them. The repertoire consists of 130,000 to 150,000 clones, with under 80% occurring once and the leading ten covering roughly 2.8%. The source material was PBMCs. Receptors originate from a male donor in good health and CMV-seronegative.

The rearrangement links TRBV14 to TRBJ2-3; 8 positions match TRBD2. The CDR3 contains 17 residues. Germline CDR1 is SGHDN and CDR2 is FVKESK. V lost 3 bases to trimming and J lost 6 bases; unmatched junction nucleotides: 14. The CDR3 nucleotides are TGTGCCAGCAGCCACAAAACGGGACTAGGAGTTAAGGATACGCAGTATTTT. Its translation: CASSHKTGLGVKDTQYF.

This chain links TRBV5-1 with TRBJ2-1; 14 bases match TRBD2. The CDR3 runs 16 residues. J was trimmed by 8 bases and V by 0 bases; bases with no gene match: 4. Germline loops: CDR1 SGHRS, CDR2 YFSETQ. In DNA form, the CDR3 reads TGCGCCAGCAGCTTGGGGGGACTAGCGGGAGTGGATGAGCAGTTCTTC. The encoded protein is CASSLGGLAGVDEQFF.

This chain links TRBV5-1 with TRBJ2-1, with TRBD2 matching 7 bases. The CDR3 spans 14 residues. Germline loops: CDR1 SGHRS, CDR2 YFSETQ. V trimming: 6 bases; J trimming: 2 bases; junction bases outside the gene matches: 5. CDR3 amino acids: CASTLSGTYNEQFF. The CDR3, as DNA: TGCGCCAGCACCCTCAGCGGGACCTACAATGAGCAGTTCTTC.

This clone has more than one count but fewer than ten. The gene calls are TRBV19 and TRBJ1-5, with 7 bases that match TRBD1. The V gene's germline CDR1 is LNHDA and CDR2 SQIVND (reference sequence). The CDR3 length is 13 residues. V dropped 5 bases and J dropped 5; count of bases not matched to a gene: 3. The CDR3 loop is CASSSQGDQPQHF. The CDR3 DNA sequence: TGTGCCAGTAGTTCCCAGGGGGATCAGCCCCAGCATTTT. Full variable domain (outside the CDR3, taken from reference TRBV19 and TRBJ1-5): DGGITQSPKYLFRKEGQNVTLSCEQNLNHDAMYWYRQDPGQGLRLIYYSQIVNDFQKGDIAEGYSVSREKKESFPLTVTSAQKNPTAFYLCASSSQGDQPQHFGDGTRLSIL.

The chain carries TRBV10-1 and TRBJ1-3, with D tentatively TRBD1 (5 bases). This CDR3 spans 17 amino acids. CDR1 is WNHNN, CDR2 SYGVQD, per germline (reference sequence). Trimming shortened V by 6 bases and J by 0 bases, and 18 bases separated the two germline ends. CDR3 sequence: CASSPGTFASSGNTIYF. The CDR3 nucleotides are TGCGCCAGCAGCCCCGGGACTTTCGCAAGCTCTGGAAACACCATATATTTT.

The chain has TRBV5-4 and TRBJ1-2; D unresolved. The CDR3 has 12 amino acids. CDR1 is SGHNT and CDR2 is YYREEE in the germline V gene (reference sequence). V shed 0 bases and J shed 4 bases, with 4 bases lying between them. CDR3 protein: CASSLDSYGYTF. The CDR3 DNA reads as TGTGCCAGCAGCTTGGACAGCTATGGCTACACCTTC.

On this clone: At one of its ends the junction is not consistent with the germline gene, which may arise from a read error. V is TRBV30 and J is TRBJ1-2; D is unresolved. The CDR3 contains 18 residues. Germline V gives CDR1 GTSNPN, CDR2 SVGIG (reference sequence). The CDR3 DNA reads TGTGCCTGGAGCCCCATGATAGAGGGATGCGGTCTACGTTGTGGCTACCCCTTC. Its translation is CAWSPMIEGCGLRCGYPF.

The V gene is TRBV2, the J gene TRBJ1-6, with D perhaps TRBD1 (6 bases). V shed 0 bases and J shed 10 bases, with 13 bases lying between them. There are 15 residues in the CDR3. The V gene's germline CDR1 is SNHLY and CDR2 FYNNEI. The CDR3 bases are TGTGCCAGCAGTGAAGCTTTCTCAGGGGAGTCACCCCTCCACTTT. Translated: CASSEAFSGESPLHF. The full variable domain, with the rest looked up from reference TRBV2 and TRBJ1-6, is EPEVTQTPSHQVTQMGQEVILRCVPISNHLYFYWYRQILGQKVEFLVSFYNNEISEKSEIFDDQFSVERPDGSNFTLKIRSTKLEDSAMYFCASSEAFSGESPLHFGNGTRLTVT.

The CDR3 here is CASSAGTQETQYF. Here the CDR3 DNA reads TGTGCCAGCAGCGCCGGGACTCAAGAGACCCAGTACTTC. The chain employs TRBV9 and TRBJ2-5, with D possibly TRBD2 on 6 matching bases. V gave up 3 bases and J gave up 2 bases, with 8 bases separating them. This CDR3 has 13 amino acids. From germline, CDR1 is SGDLS and CDR2 YYNGEE.

The rearrangement uses TRBV5-1 and TRBJ2-7; D is perhaps TRBD2 (6 bases). Trimming pared 0 bases from V and 3 bases from J, leaving 16 bases between. CDR1 SGHRS and CDR2 YFSETQ come from the germline V gene. The CDR3 sequence is 16 residues long. This chain's CDR3 is CASSLEEGGYGYEQYF. In nucleotides, the CDR3 is TGCGCCAGCAGCTTGGAAGAGGGAGGTTATGGCTACGAGCAGTACTTC.

The chain is built from TRBV7-8 and TRBJ1-1; D might be TRBD1 (5 bases). The CDR3 spans 15 residues. Trimming removed 2 bases from V and 0 bases from J, with 10 bases in between. Germline-derived CDR1 and CDR2 are SGHVS and FQNEAQ. CDR3 protein: CASSLRAGLNTEAFF. CDR3 sequence (DNA): TGTGCCAGCAGCTTAAGGGCAGGGTTGAACACTGAAGCTTTCTTT.

The V and J genes are TRBV6-6 and TRBJ1-4; TRBD1 is a possible D gene (5 bases). This CDR3 region has 16 residues. Per germline, CDR1 MNHNY and CDR2 SVGAGI (reference sequence). V lost 1 base to trimming and J lost 4 bases, with 13 bases between them. CDR3 in amino acids: CASSYFGGENNEKLFF. The CDR3 nucleotides read TGTGCCAGCAGTTACTTCGGGGGTGAGAATAATGAAAAACTGTTTTTT.

A single count supports this clone. The CDR3 sequence: CASSLVGVRYGYTF. CDR3 nucleotide sequence: TGTGCCAGCAGCTTGGTCGGGGTCCGGTATGGCTACACCTTC. The chain links TRBV5-4 to TRBJ1-2; D is uncertain. The CDR3 runs 14 residues. Looked up from germline, CDR1 is SGHNT and CDR2 is YYREEE (reference sequence). Between the trimmed V and J ends, which lost 0 bases and 5 bases, there was a span of 11 bases.

CDR3 loop: CASSLRLAGGPSNEQFF. In DNA, the CDR3 is TGTGCCAGCAGCTTAAGACTAGCGGGAGGGCCCTCCAATGAGCAGTTCTTC. The V and J genes are TRBV5-5 and TRBJ2-1; TRBD2 matches at 14 bases. Germline V gives CDR1 SGHKS, CDR2 YYEKEE (reference sequence). V dropped 2 bases and J dropped 6; count of bases not matched to a gene: 7. The CDR3 runs to 17 residues.

A remark on this clone: The junction shows a germline mismatch at one end, possibly a read error. The chain links TRBV9 to TRBJ2-2, with TRBD2 identical over 7 bases. The V gene's germline CDR1 is SGDLS and CDR2 YYNGEE. The CDR3 has 15 amino acids. CDR3 sequence: CASSVDGRNPGELFF. For the CDR3, the DNA is TGTGCCAGCAGCGTAGACGGGAGGAACCCCGGGGAGCTGTTTTTT.

V and J are TRBV5-1 and TRBJ2-1, with 11 bases identical to TRBD2. The CDR3 extends over 19 amino acids. Germline V gene sequence: CDR1 SGHRS, CDR2 YFSETQ. V lost 3 bases to trimming and J lost 1 base; unmatched junction nucleotides: 12. CDR3 sequence reads: CASSSRGLAAFQSYNEQFF. CDR3 nucleotide sequence: TGCGCCAGCAGCTCTCGGGGACTAGCGGCGTTCCAATCCTACAATGAGCAGTTCTTC.

J is TRBJ2-1 and V is TRBV6-6; tentatively, D is TRBD2 (6 bases). Germline V gene lookup returns CDR1 MNHNY and CDR2 SVGAGI (reference sequence). CDR3 length: 12 residues. V lost 11 bases and J 2 bases, leaving 10 bases between the germline ends. The CDR3 coding sequence is TGTGCCTCTGGGGGGACCTACAATGAGCAGTTCTTC. Translated: CASGGTYNEQFF.

This clone was seen a few times. The rearrangement uses TRBV5-1 and TRBJ1-6; TRBD1 matches at 8 bases. The CDR3 runs 20 residues. Germline lookup yields CDR1 SGHRS and CDR2 YFSETQ. Unmatched junction bases numbered 26, after V lost 7 bases and J lost 8 bases. The CDR3 sequence: CASLASTGGQGPFPYSPLHF. The CDR3 nucleotides read TGCGCCAGCCTGGCTTCGACAGGCGGACAGGGCCCATTTCCATATTCACCCCTCCACTTT.

This chain joins TRBV9 and TRBJ2-1, with TRBD2 identical over 12 bases. The CDR3 extends over 17 amino acids. Germline CDR1 and CDR2: SGDLS and YYNGEE. Trimming at V came to 0 bases and at J to 3 bases, leaving 4 bases not matched to a gene. The CDR3 DNA sequence: TGTGCCAGCAGCGTAGGACTAGCGGGAGATTTCTACAATGAGCAGTTCTTC. Residues: CASSVGLAGDFYNEQFF.

In its sample, this clone was seen once. The chain uses TRBV6-1 and TRBJ2-7, with a tentative D call TRBD1 (6 bases). V was shortened by 1 base and J by 4 bases, with 8 bases between the two germline ends. Germline V gives CDR1 MNHNS, CDR2 SASEGT. The CDR3 loop spans 13 amino acids. The CDR3 protein is CASSEDRAYEQYF. The CDR3 DNA sequence: TGTGCCAGCAGTGAAGACAGGGCGTACGAGCAGTACTTC.

The gene calls are TRBV4-1 and TRBJ1-1, with TRBD1 identical over 7 bases. The V gene's germline CDR1 is MGHRA and CDR2 YSYEKL. The CDR3 spans 16 residues. The V gene end was trimmed by 4 bases and the J gene end by 0 bases; junction bases not matched to a gene: 8. The CDR3 here is CASSLVPTGMNTEAFF. The CDR3 DNA reads as TGCGCCAGCAGCCTAGTTCCGACAGGGATGAACACTGAAGCTTTCTTT.

This chain links TRBV6-5 with TRBJ1-2; TRBD1 matches at 8 bases. The J segment lost 7 bases and the V segment lost 8 bases, leaving 6 bases of the junction unmatched. The CDR3 runs to 12 residues. Germline V gene data show CDR1 as MNHEY and CDR2 as SVGAGI. CDR3: CASSDRVSGYTF. CDR3 coding DNA: TGTGCCAGCTCGGACAGGGTGAGTGGCTACACCTTC.

The J gene is TRBJ1-2, the V gene TRBV20-1, with no clear D. CDR3 length: 10 residues. From germline, CDR1 is DFQATT and CDR2 SNEGSKA (reference sequence). The V gene lost 6 bases and the J gene lost 10 bases, with 12 bases spanning the gap. The DNA for the CDR3 is TGCAGTGCCCCAGAACCTTTCTACACCTTC. It specifies CSAPEPFYTF.

This clone occurred a few times. The rearrangement links TRBV7-9 to TRBJ1-5; D not resolved. Per the germline V gene, CDR1 is SEHNR and CDR2 is FQNEAQ (reference sequence). With 3 bases removed from V and 5 bases from J, the gap between germline ends came to 8 bases. The CDR3 runs 13 residues. The CDR3: CASSLAQDQPQHF. The CDR3 DNA is TGTGCCAGCAGCTTGGCTCAGGATCAGCCCCAGCATTTT. The full variable domain, in which reference TRBV7-9 and TRBJ1-5 provide the parts outside the CDR3, is DTGVSQNPRHKITKRGQNVTFRCDPISEHNRLYWYRQTLGQGPEFLTYFQNEAQLEKSRLLSDRFSAERPKGSFSTLEIQRTEQGDSAMYLCASSLAQDQPQHFGDGTRLSIL.

This clone was counted a single time. V and J are TRBV27 and TRBJ1-1; 9 nucleotides match TRBD1. The CDR3 covers 14 residues. J was trimmed by 5 bases and V by 3 bases; bases with no gene match: 4. The V gene's germline CDR1 is MNHEY and CDR2 SMNVEV (reference sequence). For the CDR3, the DNA is TGTGCCAGCAGTTTTACAGGGGGCCCGACTGAAGCTTTCTTT. Residues: CASSFTGGPTEAFF.

This chain connects TRBV6-1 to TRBJ1-1; 7 bases line up with TRBD1. This CDR3 comprises 15 residues. J gave up 0 bases and V 1 base, and 2 bases lay outside the gene matches. Germline values: CDR1 MNHNS, CDR2 SASEGT. The chain's CDR3 is CASSEGQGVNTEAFF. The DNA for the CDR3 is TGTGCCAGCAGTGAAGGACAGGGCGTGAACACTGAAGCTTTCTTT.

CDR3 in amino acids: CASSIGGGKGYGYTF. The CDR3 DNA is TGTGCCAGCAGCATTGGCGGGGGTAAAGGCTATGGCTACACCTTC. The rearrangement links TRBV14 to TRBJ1-2; possibly TRBD1 for D (5 bases). There are 15 residues in the CDR3. The germline V gene has CDR1 SGHDN and CDR2 FVKESK. Between the trimmed V and J ends, which lost 5 bases and 4 bases, there was a span of 17 bases.

The J gene is TRBJ1-2, the V gene TRBV7-6, with 7 bases fitting TRBD1. The germline V gene encodes CDR1 SGHVS and CDR2 FNYEAQ. The CDR3 loop spans 13 amino acids. V shed 0 bases, J shed 8 bases, and the junction held 3 bases outside the gene matches. The CDR3 nucleotides are TGTGCCAGCAGCTTAGCAGGGGGCAGGGGCTACACCTTC. Translation gives CASSLAGGRGYTF.

The V call is TRBV27, the J call TRBJ2-3, with 7 positions matching TRBD1. Germline-derived CDR1 and CDR2 are MNHEY and SMNVEV (reference sequence). With V trimmed by 5 bases and J by 5 bases, 4 bases remained unmatched. There are 13 residues in the CDR3. The CDR3 is CASSAQGVDTQYF. The CDR3 coding sequence is TGTGCCAGCAGTGCCCAGGGGGTAGATACGCAGTATTTT.

This clone was recorded a few times. The V gene is TRBV6-1, the J gene TRBJ1-1; a weak D match, TRBD1 (5 bases). The CDR3 spans 13 residues. The V gene's germline CDR1 is MNHNS and CDR2 SASEGT. The V end lost 6 bases, the J end lost 1 base, and 9 bases lay between the germline ends. DNA of the CDR3: TGTGCCAGCAGGGGCACAGGGAACACTGAAGCTTTCTTT. It is translated as CASRGTGNTEAFF.

Only a few counts were recorded for this clone. The rearrangement links TRBV2 to TRBJ1-6; D is undetermined. This CDR3 comprises 15 residues. CDR1 SNHLY and CDR2 FYNNEI come from the germline V gene. V lost 4 bases to trimming and J lost 0 bases, with 7 bases between them. CDR3 amino acids: CASSGSISYNSPLHF. The CDR3 bases are TGTGCCAGCAGTGGTTCCATCTCCTATAATTCACCCCTCCACTTT. The whole variable domain, filled in from reference TRBV2 and TRBJ1-6, reads EPEVTQTPSHQVTQMGQEVILRCVPISNHLYFYWYRQILGQKVEFLVSFYNNEISEKSEIFDDQFSVERPDGSNFTLKIRSTKLEDSAMYFCASSGSISYNSPLHFGNGTRLTVT.